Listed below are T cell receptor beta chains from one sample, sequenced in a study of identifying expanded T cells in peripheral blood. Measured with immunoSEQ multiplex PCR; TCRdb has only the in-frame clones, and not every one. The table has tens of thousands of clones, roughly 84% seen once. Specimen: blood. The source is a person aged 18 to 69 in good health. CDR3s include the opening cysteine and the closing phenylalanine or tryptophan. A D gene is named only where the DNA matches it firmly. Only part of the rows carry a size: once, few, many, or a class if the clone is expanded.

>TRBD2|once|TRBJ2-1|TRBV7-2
TGTGCCAGCAGCCGTAGCGGGTTTAACAATGAGCAGTTCTTC
CASSRSGFNNEQFF
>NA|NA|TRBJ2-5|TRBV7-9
TGTGCCATCCGTGGGGTCCAAGAGACCCAGTACTTC
CAIRGVQETQYF
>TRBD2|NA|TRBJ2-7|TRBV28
TGTGCCAGCAGTTTCGCGGGAGGGGTGGACTTC
CASSFAGGVDF
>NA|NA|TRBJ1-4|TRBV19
TGTGCCAGTAGTATGAATGAAAAACTGTTTTTT
CASSMNEKLFF
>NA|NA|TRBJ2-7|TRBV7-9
TGTGCCAGCAGCATGCCACAGGGAGGTAGGGACGAGCAGTACTTC
CASSMPQGGRDEQYF
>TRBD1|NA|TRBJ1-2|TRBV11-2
TGTGCCAGCAGCTTGGGACAGGGGGCCTATGGCTACACCTTC
CASSLGQGAYGYTF
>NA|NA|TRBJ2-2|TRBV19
TGTGCCACCCGGACGCAGGTTGACACCGGGGAGCTGTTTTTT
CATRTQVDTGELFF
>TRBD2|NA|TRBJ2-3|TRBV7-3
TGTGCCAGCAGCCCGGGAGGGGGGCCCACAGATACGCAGTATTTT
CASSPGGGPTDTQYF
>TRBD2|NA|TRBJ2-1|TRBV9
TGTGCCAGCAGCGGAGGGACTAGCGGGTTAAACAATGAGCAGTTCTTC
CASSGGTSGLNNEQFF
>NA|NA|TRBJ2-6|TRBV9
TGTGCCAGCAGCGTACGGGCCCTAGTCTCTGGGGCCAACGTCCTGACTTTC
CASSVRALVSGANVLTF
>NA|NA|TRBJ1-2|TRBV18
TGTGCCAGCTCACCACCGGTACTGGACTATGGCTACACCTTC
CASSPPVLDYGYTF
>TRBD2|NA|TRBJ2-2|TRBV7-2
TGTGCCAGCAGCCAGGACGGGAGTTTGCGGGAGGCCGGGGAGCTGTTTTTT
CASSQDGSLREAGELFF
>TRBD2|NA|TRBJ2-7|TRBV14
TGTGCCAGCAGCCAAGTGGGGATTGGGGGAGCGGGAAGCCTCTACGAGCAGTACTTC
CASSQVGIGGAGSLYEQYF
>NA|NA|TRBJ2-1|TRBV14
TGTGCCAGCAGTGTAGCGAGCCAGGGTGAGCAGTTCTTC
CASSVASQGEQFF
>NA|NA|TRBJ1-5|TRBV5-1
TGCGCCAGCAGCTTGGACGGGATGTCTAATCAGCCCCAGCATTTT
CASSLDGMSNQPQHF
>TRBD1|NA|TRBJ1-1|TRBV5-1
TGCGCCAGCAGCTGGGGACAGGGGGAGGGCACTGAAGCTTTCTTT
CASSWGQGEGTEAFF
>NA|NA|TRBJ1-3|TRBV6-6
TGTGCCAGCAGCTCTAAAGACAAGCCGGGAAACACCATATATTTT
CASSSKDKPGNTIYF
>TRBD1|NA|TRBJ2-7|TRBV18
TGTGCCAGCTCACCTTCATTCGGACAGGGCGTCGAGCAGTACTTC
CASSPSFGQGVEQYF
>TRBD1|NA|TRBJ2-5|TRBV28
TGTGCCAGCAGTTTTCTAAGCAGGGGGCGACGGGAGACCCAGTACTTC
CASSFLSRGRRETQYF
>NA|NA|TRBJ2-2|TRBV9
TGTGCCAGCAGCGTTTTAGGGACGAACACCGGGGAGCTGTTTTTT
CASSVLGTNTGELFF
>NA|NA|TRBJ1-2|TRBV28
TGTGCCAGCAAAATTCTACAGGGCAGAGGTGGCTACACCTTC
CASKILQGRGGYTF
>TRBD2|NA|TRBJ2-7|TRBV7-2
TGTGCCAGCAGCTTAATCGCAAGCGGGGGATACTACGAGCAGTACTTC
CASSLIASGGYYEQYF
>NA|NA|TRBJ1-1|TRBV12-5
TGTGCTAGTGGTTTGGTGACAGGCCTAGAGAACACTGAAGCTTTCTTT
CASGLVTGLENTEAFF
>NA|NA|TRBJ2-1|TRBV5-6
TGTGCCAGCAGCTTACTAGCTCATGCGCAGTTCTTC
CASSLLAHAQFF
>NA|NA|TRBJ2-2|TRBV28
TGTGCCAGCAGTTTAAGGGTCGGCGCCGGGGAGCTGTTTTTT
CASSLRVGAGELFF
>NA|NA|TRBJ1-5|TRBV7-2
TGTGCCAGCAGCCGATGGGAGTTTAGCAATCAGCCCCAGCATTTT
CASSRWEFSNQPQHF
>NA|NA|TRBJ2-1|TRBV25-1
TGTGCCAGCAGCAGGGGCGGGCCTCACTCCTACAATGAGCAGTTCTTC
CASSRGGPHSYNEQFF
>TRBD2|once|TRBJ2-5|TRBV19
TGTGCCAGTACTATCGGGACTAGCGGCCAAGAGACCCAGTACTTC
CASTIGTSGQETQYF
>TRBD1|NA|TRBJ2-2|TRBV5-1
TGCGCCAGCAGCTTGGATGGGACAGGGGACACCGGGGAGCTGTTTTTT
CASSLDGTGDTGELFF
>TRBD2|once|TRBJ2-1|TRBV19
TGTGCCAGTACCACCAGGACTAGCGGGTGGCAGTTCTTC
CASTTRTSGWQFF
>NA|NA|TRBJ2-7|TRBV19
TGTGCCAGTACCGGCGGTACCTACGAGCAGTACTTC
CASTGGTYEQYF
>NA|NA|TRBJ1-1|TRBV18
TGTGCCAGCTCACCTGGGCTCATGAACACTGAAGCTTTCTTT
CASSPGLMNTEAFF
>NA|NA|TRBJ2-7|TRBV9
TGTGCCAGCAGCGGTCCCGCGACTGGAGAGCAGTACTTC
CASSGPATGEQYF
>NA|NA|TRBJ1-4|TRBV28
TGTGCCAGCAGTTCACAACCCAGCAGGGCGGGTGAAAAACTGTTTTTT
CASSSQPSRAGEKLFF